This is a list of T cell receptor beta chains from one sample in a study of response to subunit inactivated influenza vaccine. A single record per CDR3 protein comes from TCRdb applying MiXCR to the RT-PCR reads. The data show roughly 780,000 distinct CDR3 sequences, about 18% seen once. The specimen comprised PBMCs from blood, sampled about 5 days after vaccination. The receptors here all came from a man between 50 and 59 years old who received an inactivated influenza vaccine. The CDR3 runs from the conserved cysteine through the conserved F or W. A D gene is named only where the DNA matches it firmly. Some rows have no size entry. The others give once, few or many, or a class for an expanded clone.

J: TRBJ2-7; D: -; V: TRBV5-1; size: once; DNA: TGCCCCAGCGGGAAAAGGACAGCAGGACGCTACGAGCAGTACTTC; CDR3: CPSGKRTAGRYEQYF
J: TRBJ2-2; D: -; V: TRBV12-3/TRBV12-4; size: many; DNA: TGTGCCAGCAGTTTAAACGGACAGAACACCGGGGAGCTGTTTTTT; CDR3: CASSLNGQNTGELFF
J: TRBJ2-1; D: -; V: TRBV11-1; size: few; DNA: TGTGCCAGCAGCTCCGCCGTGCTGAGCTCCTACAATGAGCAGTTCTTC; CDR3: CASSSAVLSSYNEQFF
J: TRBJ2-3; D: -; V: TRBV20-1; size: -; DNA: TGCAGTGCTAGTCGAGGATGGGTTAGAGATACGCAGTATTTT; CDR3: CSASRGWVRDTQYF
J: TRBJ1-1; D: -; V: TRBV29-1; size: many; DNA: TGCAGCGTTGCCCTTGGGTACGGCGGGAACACTGAAGCTTTCTTT; CDR3: CSVALGYGGNTEAFF
J: TRBJ2-1; D: TRBD2; V: TRBV19; size: -; DNA: TGTGCCAGTTTGCCTAGCGGGATACAACGTTACAATGAGCAGTTCTTC; CDR3: CASLPSGIQRYNEQFF
J: TRBJ1-5; D: -; V: TRBV12-3/TRBV12-4; size: few; DNA: TGTGCCAGCTGCCCCGAAGGGGGGGGCAATCAGCCCCAGCATTTT; CDR3: CASCPEGGGNQPQHF
J: TRBJ2-1; D: TRBD2; V: TRBV5-1; size: -; DNA: TGCGCCAGCAGACTCATTAGCGGGCAGACCTACAATGAGCAGTTCTTC; CDR3: CASRLISGQTYNEQFF
J: TRBJ2-3; D: -; V: TRBV10-3; size: -; DNA: TGTGCCATCAGTGAGTCTTTTGCTAGCAGTTCCGGGGATACGCAGTATTTT; CDR3: CAISESFASSSGDTQYF
J: TRBJ2-1; D: TRBD2; V: TRBV7-9; size: -; DNA: TGTGCCAGCAGCTTCCTCCCTAGCGGGAGCCACAATGAGCAGTTCTTC; CDR3: CASSFLPSGSHNEQFF
J: TRBJ2-1; D: -; V: TRBV5-5; size: few; DNA: TGTGCCAGCAGAATCCAGGGGGGTGCTTTGAATGAGCAGTTCTTC; CDR3: CASRIQGGALNEQFF
J: TRBJ2-1; D: -; V: TRBV20-1; size: -; DNA: TGCAGTGCCGGCAGGCGGGATATCAGCGGGAATGAGCAGTTCTTC; CDR3: CSAGRRDISGNEQFF
J: TRBJ2-7; D: TRBD1; V: TRBV4-2; size: few; DNA: TGTGCCAGCAGCCACCTCGGACAGGGCTACGAGCAGTACTTC; CDR3: CASSHLGQGYEQYF
J: TRBJ2-3; D: -; V: TRBV29-1; size: -; DNA: TGCAGCGTCACGGGTGGCAACACAGATACGCAGTATTTT; CDR3: CSVTGGNTDTQYF
J: TRBJ1-5; D: -; V: TRBV4-1; size: -; DNA: TGCGCCAGCAGCCAAGATCCAGTACAGGGTCAGCCCCAGCATTTT; CDR3: CASSQDPVQGQPQHF
J: TRBJ2-5; D: TRBD2; V: TRBV7-2; size: many; DNA: TGTGCCAGCGTCCGGGCTAGCGGGGTTCAAGAGACCCAGTACTTC; CDR3: CASVRASGVQETQYF
J: TRBJ1-5; D: -; V: TRBV12-3/TRBV12-4; size: few; DNA: TGTGCCAGCAATAGCCAACTGGGCAATCAGCCCCAGCATTTT; CDR3: CASNSQLGNQPQHF
J: TRBJ1-5; D: -; V: TRBV18; size: -; DNA: TGTGCCAGCTCACCAAGCAGGGATCAGCCCCAGCATTTT; CDR3: CASSPSRDQPQHF
J: TRBJ1-1; D: -; V: TRBV10-2; size: few; DNA: TGCGCCAGCCTGGACGGTCATATGAACACTGAAGCTTTCTTT; CDR3: CASLDGHMNTEAFF
J: TRBJ2-3; D: TRBD2; V: TRBV10-3; size: many; DNA: TGTGCCATCAGTAGCGGGAAAGATACGCAGTATTTT; CDR3: CAISSGKDTQYF
J: TRBJ2-2; D: -; V: TRBV20-1; size: few; DNA: TGCAGTGCTAGAGAAGGGGGGAGCACCGGGGAGCTGTTTTTT; CDR3: CSAREGGSTGELFF
J: TRBJ2-7; D: -; V: TRBV5-1; size: few; DNA: TGCGCCAGCGCCAGAGGGCAGGAGGCAGACGAGCAGTACTTC; CDR3: CASARGQEADEQYF
J: TRBJ2-1; D: -; V: TRBV4-3; size: many; DNA: TGCGCCAGCAGCCAAGATACCCTCTCCTACAATGAGCAGTTCTTC; CDR3: CASSQDTLSYNEQFF
J: TRBJ2-2; D: -; V: TRBV12-3/TRBV12-4; size: many; DNA: TGTGCCAGCACCCCTGGTGGGACCGGGGAGCTGTTTTTT; CDR3: CASTPGGTGELFF
J: TRBJ1-1; D: -; V: TRBV5-1; size: few; DNA: TGCGCCAGCAGCTTGGCCGGGTACACTGAAGCTTTCTTT; CDR3: CASSLAGYTEAFF
J: TRBJ2-7; D: -; V: TRBV7-9; size: few; DNA: TGTGCCAGCAGCCCGGACTCATTCCTCTCCTACGAGCAGTACTTC; CDR3: CASSPDSFLSYEQYF
J: TRBJ2-5; D: TRBD1; V: TRBV7-9; size: -; DNA: TGTGCCAGCAGCCAAACGACGATACAGGGGTATGAGACCCAGTACTTC; CDR3: CASSQTTIQGYETQYF
J: TRBJ1-2; D: TRBD1; V: TRBV28; size: few; DNA: TGTGCCAGCAGTCGTCCCGGGACAGGAAACTATGGCTACACCTTC; CDR3: CASSRPGTGNYGYTF
J: TRBJ1-3; D: -; V: TRBV10-3; size: -; DNA: TGTGCCATCAAGGACGGTGAAGTGAGGAACACCATATATTTT; CDR3: CAIKDGEVRNTIYF
J: TRBJ2-4; D: TRBD2; V: TRBV28; size: -; DNA: TGTGCCAGCAGTCTCCTGGGACTAGCGGGAGTCAAAAACATTCAGTACTTC; CDR3: CASSLLGLAGVKNIQYF
J: TRBJ2-7; D: -; V: TRBV29-1; size: -; DNA: TGCAGCGTTGAATTGGGAGAGAAGGGATCCTACGAGCAGTACTTC; CDR3: CSVELGEKGSYEQYF
J: TRBJ1-5; D: TRBD1; V: TRBV4-3; size: few; DNA: TGCGCCAGCAGCGACGGACAGGGGAAGGGCCAGCCCCAGCATTTT; CDR3: CASSDGQGKGQPQHF
J: TRBJ1-2; D: -; V: TRBV4-3; size: -; DNA: TGCGCCAGCAGCCAAGGAGGTTCAGGGCGGGTCTATGGCTACACCTTC; CDR3: CASSQGGSGRVYGYTF
J: TRBJ2-5; D: -; V: TRBV11-2; size: -; DNA: TGTGCCAGCAGCTTAAGGGCTGGTTGGGTTCGAGAGACCCAGTACTTC; CDR3: CASSLRAGWVRETQYF
J: TRBJ2-7; D: TRBD1; V: TRBV28; size: -; DNA: TGTGCCAGCAGTTTAGATGATCGGACAGGGACCTACGAGCAGTACTTC; CDR3: CASSLDDRTGTYEQYF
J: TRBJ1-2; D: TRBD1; V: TRBV6-5; size: many; DNA: TGTGCCAGCAGTTCCGGACAGGGCTTAGGCTACACCTTC; CDR3: CASSSGQGLGYTF
J: TRBJ1-1; D: -; V: TRBV9; size: -; DNA: TGTGCCAGCAGCGTAGTTTTAGGCACTGAAGCTTTCTTT; CDR3: CASSVVLGTEAFF
J: TRBJ2-7; D: -; V: TRBV20-1; size: many; DNA: TGCAGTGCTATTAAAGACAGGAGCTACGAGCAGTACTTC; CDR3: CSAIKDRSYEQYF
J: TRBJ1-5; D: -; V: TRBV4-2; size: few; DNA: TGTGCCAGCAGCCAAGCATCCAGGGATAGCAATCAGCCCCAGCATTTT; CDR3: CASSQASRDSNQPQHF
J: TRBJ1-1; D: TRBD1; V: TRBV20-1; size: few; DNA: TGCAGTGCTAGAGATCCGGGACAGGCCGACACTGAAGCTTTCTTT; CDR3: CSARDPGQADTEAFF
J: TRBJ2-3; D: TRBD2; V: TRBV7-2; size: few; DNA: TGTGCCAGCAGCTTTGGGCTAGCGGGAGAGGCTCGTACGCAGTATTTT; CDR3: CASSFGLAGEARTQYF
J: TRBJ2-1; D: -; V: TRBV7-6; size: -; DNA: TGTGCCAGCAGCTCGAGGGGGGACAGAATATACAATGAGCAGTTCTTC; CDR3: CASSSRGDRIYNEQFF
J: TRBJ2-5; D: TRBD2; V: TRBV10-3; size: few; DNA: TGTGCCATCAGTGAAGGAACTAGCGGGGGCCGGCAAGAGACCCAGTACTTC; CDR3: CAISEGTSGGRQETQYF
J: TRBJ2-3; D: -; V: TRBV12-3/TRBV12-4; size: few; DNA: TGTGCCAGCAGTTTATGGGGCGTAGGCACAGATACGCAGTATTTT; CDR3: CASSLWGVGTDTQYF
J: TRBJ2-1; D: TRBD1; V: TRBV9; size: -; DNA: TGTGCCAGCAGCGCCTCCGGGACAGCGTCCAATGAGCAGTTCTTC; CDR3: CASSASGTASNEQFF
J: TRBJ2-6; D: -; V: TRBV20-1; size: -; DNA: TGCAGTGCCTCGCAGGGTTCCTCCTCTGGGGCCAACGTCCTGTCTTTC; CDR3: CSASQGSSSGANVLSF
J: TRBJ2-1; D: TRBD1; V: TRBV12-3/TRBV12-4; size: few; DNA: TGTGCCAGCAGTCTTGGGACAGTACAGTTCTTC; CDR3: CASSLGTVQFF
J: TRBJ2-3; D: TRBD2; V: TRBV12-3/TRBV12-4; size: -; DNA: TGTGCCAGCTGTGAGACTAGCCCAGGACCCTCAGATACGCAGTATTTT; CDR3: CASCETSPGPSDTQYF
J: TRBJ1-2; D: -; V: TRBV5-1; size: many; DNA: TGCGCCAGCAGCTTGGGGCTCCTACCTGGTCACGGCTACACCTTC; CDR3: CASSLGLLPGHGYTF
J: TRBJ2-1; D: -; V: TRBV15; size: few; DNA: TGTGCCACCAGCAGAGATATTAGGGACGGAGACTACAATGAGCAGTTCTTC; CDR3: CATSRDIRDGDYNEQFF
J: TRBJ2-2; D: -; V: TRBV5-1; size: -; DNA: TGCGCCAGCAGCTTGCTCGGGGTACGAAGCACCGGGGAGCTGTTTTTT; CDR3: CASSLLGVRSTGELFF
J: TRBJ2-5; D: -; V: TRBV28; size: -; DNA: TGTGCCAGCTTACCCCCCGGGGGGCTCGGAGAGACCCAGTACTTC; CDR3: CASLPPGGLGETQYF
J: TRBJ2-6; D: -; V: TRBV5-1; size: -; DNA: TGCGCCAGCAGCGGGACCGCACAAAGCTCTGGGGCCAACGTCCTGACTTTC; CDR3: CASSGTAQSSGANVLTF
J: TRBJ2-4; D: TRBD1; V: TRBV2; size: few; DNA: TGTGCCAGCAGGGCATACGACCAGGGGGCCCCCAAAAACATTCAGTACTTC; CDR3: CASRAYDQGAPKNIQYF
J: TRBJ2-4; D: TRBD1; V: TRBV20-1; size: -; DNA: TGCAGTGCTAGAGACCTAAACAGGGGGCCATACTTC; CDR3: CSARDLNRGPYF
J: TRBJ1-1; D: -; V: TRBV28; size: few; DNA: TGTGCCAGCAGTTTTGTACAGGAGGTCACTGAAGCTTTCTTT; CDR3: CASSFVQEVTEAFF
J: TRBJ1-1; D: -; V: TRBV3-1; size: -; DNA: TGTGCCAGCAGCCAAGATTCAGGACGCCAACTCTTT; CDR3: CASSQDSGRQLF
J: TRBJ2-3; D: -; V: TRBV6-5; size: few; DNA: TGTGCCAGCAGTTACCCGATACGGGACGGACCCACAGATACGCAGTATTTT; CDR3: CASSYPIRDGPTDTQYF
J: TRBJ2-2; D: TRBD1; V: TRBV6-5; size: few; DNA: TGTGCCAGCAGTCTCAAGTATTCCGGGACAGGGCAGACCGGGGAGCTGTTTTTT; CDR3: CASSLKYSGTGQTGELFF
J: TRBJ2-7; D: TRBD2; V: TRBV4-2; size: few; DNA: TGTGCCAGCAGCCTCGAGGGGACTAGCTCGGTTCTCTACGAGCAGTACTTC; CDR3: CASSLEGTSSVLYEQYF